This is a list of T cell receptor beta chains from one sample in a study of control samples from healthy donors and cancer patients. Clones were sequenced by immunoSEQ multiplex PCR, and TCRdb holds only the in-frame ones, with some missing. The table has 150,000 or so clones, just under 95% seen once; the top ten hold 12% to 15%. Sequences were obtained from PBMCs. These receptor sequences come from a man aged 55 to 70 with colorectal cancer. Each CDR3 is given with its conserved first and last residue. The order of the fields is CDR3 DNA, CDR3 protein, clone size, D gene, J gene, V gene. A D gene is named only where the DNA matches it firmly. The size field is filled for only some rows; it gives once, few, many or a size class.

TGTGCCAGTAGCAGGTCTCATTGGGGAACTAATGAAAAACTGTTTTTT CASSRSHWGTNEKLFF once . TRBJ1-4 TRBV19
TGTGCCTGGGGGTTACGGTTCCTGGATAATTCACCCCTCCACTTT CAWGLRFLDNSPLHF . . TRBJ1-6 TRBV30
TGTGCCACCAGTGCCTGGGACAGGGAGACCCAGTACTTC CATSAWDRETQYF . TRBD1 TRBJ2-5 TRBV24-1
TGTGCTAGTGGTTTGGCCCCCGGGACGTCGTACAATGAGCAGTTCTTC CASGLAPGTSYNEQFF once . TRBJ2-1 TRBV12-5
TGCGCCAGCAGCTTGTACAGTCAAGAGACCCAGTACTTC CASSLYSQETQYF . . TRBJ2-5 TRBV5-1
TGTGCCAGCAGTAGTAGGGGCGGAGGGGGCAACTATGGCTACACCTTC CASSSRGGGGNYGYTF . TRBD1 TRBJ1-2 TRBV27
TGTGCCAGCAGCGTAGGCCAGGGGGTGGTGAACACTGAAGCTTTCTTT CASSVGQGVVNTEAFF . TRBD1 TRBJ1-1 TRBV9
TGTGCCAGCAGTTACGGGGACAATCAGCCCCAGCATTTT CASSYGDNQPQHF . . TRBJ1-5 TRBV6-5
TGTGCCAGCAGCTCCGGGGCAGGGGGCAGCTATGGCTACACCTTC CASSSGAGGSYGYTF few TRBD1 TRBJ1-2 TRBV3-1/TRBV3-2
TGTGCCAGCTCATCCCAAGAGACCCAGTACTTC CASSSQETQYF . . TRBJ2-5 TRBV18